This T cell receptor beta chain originates from a study of blood T cells in healthy people across ages. Points from the study as a whole: Diversity figures derived from one million T cells were judged to underestimate the true value. Age advanced and TCR beta diversity per million T cells fell, roughly linearly. As naive T cell percentage varied, TCR beta diversity correlated strongly with it.

Details on this clonotype: Its antigen is not identified.

Isolation recovered at least 6 million PBMCs from every sample. CDR1 is SEHNR, CDR2 FQNEAQ, per germline (reference sequence). The CDR3 consists of 14 residues. A second PCR, run for about 6 to 11 cycles, used a sample-barcoded 5' primer plus a J-beta primer mix. TCRdb used MiXCR to reprocess the 5' RACE reads, holding one entry per CDR3 protein. The data contain more than 650,000 distinct CDR3 sequences, about a fifth of them seen just once; the ten biggest clones take up around a fifth. The rearrangement uses TRBV7-9 and TRBJ2-1; D not resolved. The DNA end is a closer match to TRBJ2-7, so the J assignment may be wrong. The TCR comes from an older man in good health. The sequenced sample was blood. This CDR3 is CASSLDSSGYEQYF. The CDR3 DNA reads as TGTGCCAGCAGCTTAGACTCCTCGGGCTACGAGCAGTACTTC.